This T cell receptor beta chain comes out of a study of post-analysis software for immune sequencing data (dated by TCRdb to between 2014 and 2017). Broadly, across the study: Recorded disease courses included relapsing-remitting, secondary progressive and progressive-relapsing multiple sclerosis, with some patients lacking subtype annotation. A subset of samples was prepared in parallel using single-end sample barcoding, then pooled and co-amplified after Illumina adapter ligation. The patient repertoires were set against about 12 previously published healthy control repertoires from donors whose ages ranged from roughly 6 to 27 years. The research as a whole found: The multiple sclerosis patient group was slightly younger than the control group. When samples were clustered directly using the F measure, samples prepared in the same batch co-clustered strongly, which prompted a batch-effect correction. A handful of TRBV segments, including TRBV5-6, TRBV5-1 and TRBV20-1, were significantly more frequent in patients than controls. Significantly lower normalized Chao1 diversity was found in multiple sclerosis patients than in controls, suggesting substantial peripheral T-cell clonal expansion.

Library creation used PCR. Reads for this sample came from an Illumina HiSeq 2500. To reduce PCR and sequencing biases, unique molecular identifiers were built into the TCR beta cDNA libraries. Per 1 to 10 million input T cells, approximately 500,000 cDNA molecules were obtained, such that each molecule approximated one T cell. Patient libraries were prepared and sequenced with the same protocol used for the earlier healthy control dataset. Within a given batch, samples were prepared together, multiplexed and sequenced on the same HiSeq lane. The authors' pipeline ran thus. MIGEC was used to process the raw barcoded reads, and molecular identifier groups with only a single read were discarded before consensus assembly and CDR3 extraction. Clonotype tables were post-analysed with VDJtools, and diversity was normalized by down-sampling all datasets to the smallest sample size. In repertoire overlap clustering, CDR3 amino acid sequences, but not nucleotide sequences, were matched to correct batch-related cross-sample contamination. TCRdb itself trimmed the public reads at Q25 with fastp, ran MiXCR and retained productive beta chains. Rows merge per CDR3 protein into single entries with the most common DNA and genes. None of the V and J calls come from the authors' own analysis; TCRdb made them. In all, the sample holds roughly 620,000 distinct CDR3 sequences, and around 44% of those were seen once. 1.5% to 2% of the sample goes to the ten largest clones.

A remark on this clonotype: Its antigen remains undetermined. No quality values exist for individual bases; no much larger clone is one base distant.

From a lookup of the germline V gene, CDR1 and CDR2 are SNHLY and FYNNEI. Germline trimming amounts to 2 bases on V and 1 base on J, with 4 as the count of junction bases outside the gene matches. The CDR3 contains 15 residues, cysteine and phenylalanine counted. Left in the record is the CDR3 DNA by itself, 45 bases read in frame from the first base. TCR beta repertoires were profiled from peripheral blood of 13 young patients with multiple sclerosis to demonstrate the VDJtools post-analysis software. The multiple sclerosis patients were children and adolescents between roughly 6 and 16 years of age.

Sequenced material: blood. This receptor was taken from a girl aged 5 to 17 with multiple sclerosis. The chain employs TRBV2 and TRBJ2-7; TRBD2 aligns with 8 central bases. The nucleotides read TGTGCCAGCAGTGAAAACGGCGGGAGGTCCTACGAGCAGTACTTC. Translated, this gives CASSENGGRSYEQYF.